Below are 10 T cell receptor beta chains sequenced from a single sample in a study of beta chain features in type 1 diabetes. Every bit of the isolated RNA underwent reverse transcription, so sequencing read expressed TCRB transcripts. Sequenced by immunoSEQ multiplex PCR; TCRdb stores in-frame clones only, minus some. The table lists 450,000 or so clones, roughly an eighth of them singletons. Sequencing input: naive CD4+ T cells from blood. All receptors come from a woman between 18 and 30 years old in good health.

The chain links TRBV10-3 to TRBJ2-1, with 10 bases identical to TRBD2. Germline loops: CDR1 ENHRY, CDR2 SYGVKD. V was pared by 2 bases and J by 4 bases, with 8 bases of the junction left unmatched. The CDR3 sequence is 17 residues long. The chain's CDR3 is CAISEPSGTSVYNEQFF. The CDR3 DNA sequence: TGTGCCATCAGTGAGCCCTCCGGGACTAGCGTATACAATGAGCAGTTCTTC.

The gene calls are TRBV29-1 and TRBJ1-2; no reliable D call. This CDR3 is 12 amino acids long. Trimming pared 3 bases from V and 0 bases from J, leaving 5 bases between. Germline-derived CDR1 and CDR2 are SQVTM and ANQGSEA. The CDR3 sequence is CSVDGANYGYTF. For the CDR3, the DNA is TGCAGCGTTGACGGAGCTAACTATGGCTACACCTTC. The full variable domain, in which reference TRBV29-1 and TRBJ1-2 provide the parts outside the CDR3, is SAVISQKPSRDICQRGTSLTIQCQVDSQVTMMFWYRQQPGQSLTLIATANQGSEATYESGFVIDKFPISRPNLTFSTLTVSNMSPEDSSIYLCSVDGANYGYTFGSGTRLTVV.

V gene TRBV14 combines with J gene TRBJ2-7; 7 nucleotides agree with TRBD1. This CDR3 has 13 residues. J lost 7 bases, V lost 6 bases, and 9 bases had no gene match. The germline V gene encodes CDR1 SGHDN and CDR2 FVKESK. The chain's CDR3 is CASRSRVGQEQYF. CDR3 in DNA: TGTGCCAGCAGATCGCGGGTGGGACAGGAGCAGTACTTC.

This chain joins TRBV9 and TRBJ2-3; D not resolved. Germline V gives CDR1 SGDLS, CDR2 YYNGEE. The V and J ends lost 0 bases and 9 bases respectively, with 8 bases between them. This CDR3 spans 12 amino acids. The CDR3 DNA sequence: TGTGCCAGCAGCGTAGCCCAAGAAACGCAGTATTTT. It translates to CASSVAQETQYF.

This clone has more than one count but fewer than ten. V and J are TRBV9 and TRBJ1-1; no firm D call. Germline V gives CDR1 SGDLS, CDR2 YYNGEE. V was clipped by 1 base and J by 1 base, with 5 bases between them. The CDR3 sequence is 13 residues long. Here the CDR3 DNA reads TGTGCCAGCAGCGTACAGAGGAACACTGAAGCTTTCTTT. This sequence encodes CASSVQRNTEAFF.

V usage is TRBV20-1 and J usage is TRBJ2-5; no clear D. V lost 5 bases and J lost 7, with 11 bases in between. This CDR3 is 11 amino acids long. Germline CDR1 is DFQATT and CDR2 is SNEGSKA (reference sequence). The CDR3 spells CSAPPLGTQYF. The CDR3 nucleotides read TGCAGTGCTCCACCTCTCGGGACCCAGTACTTC.

CDR3 residues: CASTQGGGTWGETQYF. In nucleotides, the CDR3 is TGTGCCAGCACCCAAGGGGGCGGAACGTGGGGAGAGACCCAGTACTTC. This chain joins TRBV9 and TRBJ2-5, with 7 positions matching TRBD1. The CDR3 extends over 16 amino acids. The V segment lost 6 bases and the J segment 4 bases; nucleotides outside the gene matches: 15. Germline V gives CDR1 SGDLS, CDR2 YYNGEE.

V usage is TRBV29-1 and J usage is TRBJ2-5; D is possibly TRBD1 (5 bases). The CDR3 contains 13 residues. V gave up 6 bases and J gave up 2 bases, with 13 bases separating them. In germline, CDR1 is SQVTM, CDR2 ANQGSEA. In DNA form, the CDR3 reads TGCAGCGTACGTAGACAGACTCAAGAGACCCAGTACTTC. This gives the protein CSVRRQTQETQYF.

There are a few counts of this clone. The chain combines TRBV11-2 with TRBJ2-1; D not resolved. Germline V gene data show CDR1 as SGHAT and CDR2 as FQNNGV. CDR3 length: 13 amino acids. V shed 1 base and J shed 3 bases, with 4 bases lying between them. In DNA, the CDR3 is TGTGCCAGCAGCTTAGGTCTCTACAATGAGCAGTTCTTC. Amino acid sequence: CASSLGLYNEQFF.

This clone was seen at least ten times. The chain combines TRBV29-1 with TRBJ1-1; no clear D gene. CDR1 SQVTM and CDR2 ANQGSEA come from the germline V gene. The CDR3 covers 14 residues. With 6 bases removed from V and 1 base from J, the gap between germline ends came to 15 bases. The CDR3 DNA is TGCAGCGTGGCAAGCGGACGGAAGAACACTGAAGCTTTCTTT. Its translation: CSVASGRKNTEAFF.